This T cell receptor (beta chain) was captured in a study of shared clonotypes between healthy human individuals. Worth noting for this clone: No antigen is known for it.

In the sorted-subset replicate PCRs, about 200 ng DNA, 25,000 to 35,000 T cell genomes, was used. The method was immunoSEQ multiplex PCR; TCRdb's version includes in-frame clones alone and lacks a portion of them. The data show some 1.5 million clones, 95% to 99% seen once. Whole-study results and caveats: Rarefaction gave evidence that sorted-subset sequencing remained incomplete despite large depth. Non-shared clonotypes had lower generation probabilities than clonotypes shared by all four sorted-subset donors.

Recent vaccinations or acute infections were absent in the healthy HIV-negative adult donors. Material: naive CD4+ T cells sorted from blood. Subset described: CD45RA+ positively selected. This sequence was found in a man aged 30 to 45 in good health.

The CDR3 coding sequence is TGCAGCGTTGCAGGGTTTGGGGAGACCCAGTACTTC. It yields the protein CSVAGFGETQYF. The gene calls are TRBV29-1 and TRBJ2-5, with D possibly being TRBD1 (5 bases). V was clipped by 4 bases and J by 5 bases, with 11 bases between them. Germline CDR1 SQVTM, CDR2 ANQGSEA. The CDR3 extends over 12 amino acids.